The next 18 T cell receptor beta chains were all read from a single sample in a study of beta chain features in type 1 diabetes (dated by TCRdb to about 2018). Library preparation was by the immunoSEQ multiplex PCR assay. All of the isolated RNA was reverse transcribed with the High Capacity cDNA Reverse Transcription Kit, so expressed TCRB transcripts were sequenced. TCRdb's version of the immuneACCESS table is confined to in-frame rearrangements and falls short of the full clone set. An unresolved V gene accounts for under half of the shortfall where checked; the remainder is of unknown origin. Within this sample are around 190,000 clones, with about an eighth of them counted one time only. The ten largest clones represent 0.5% to 0.75% of the sample. Sequenced: central memory CD4+ T cells from blood. These receptors came from a woman aged 18 to 35 in good health.

This clone has more than one count but fewer than ten. The chain combines TRBV19 with TRBJ2-3; weak D call: TRBD2 (5 bases). CDR3 length: 15 amino acids. Trimming left V 6 bases short and J 0 bases short, with 13 bases between. Germline assignment: CDR1 LNHDA and CDR2 SQIVND (reference sequence). CDR3 DNA: TGTGCCAGTAGAGAACGAGCGGCCAGCACAGATACGCAGTATTTT. Residues: CASRERAASTDTQYF.

The rearrangement uses TRBV2 and TRBJ2-2; D unresolved. V shed 8 bases and J shed 6 bases, with 10 bases lying between them. Germline lookup yields CDR1 SNHLY and CDR2 FYNNEI. The CDR3 spans 12 residues. CDR3 in amino acids: CASFGVAGELFF. The DNA of the CDR3 is TGTGCCAGCTTTGGAGTGGCCGGGGAGCTGTTTTTT.

This chain uses TRBV25-1 with TRBJ2-7, with a weak D call TRBD1 (6 bases). CDR1 MGHDK and CDR2 SYGVNS come from the germline V gene. Trimming cost V 3 bases and J 6 bases, with 12 bases left between them. This CDR3 has 13 residues. The CDR3 here is CASSEGALTEQYF. Here the CDR3 DNA reads TGTGCCAGCAGTGAGGGGGCTTTGACCGAGCAGTACTTC.

This clone was counted only a few times. The genes are TRBV5-1 and TRBJ2-5; D is ambiguous. Between the trimmed V and J ends, which lost 3 bases and 5 bases, there was a span of 11 bases. The CDR3 is made up of 13 amino acids. CDR1 is SGHRS and CDR2 is YFSETQ in the germline V gene. For the CDR3, the DNA is TGCGCCAGCAGCTCTCTTGAGGTGGAGACCCAGTACTTC. Its translation is CASSSLEVETQYF.

This clone was seen more than once but under ten times. This rearrangement joins TRBV5-1 to TRBJ2-1; TRBD1 might be the D (5 bases). CDR3 length equals 12 residues. Germline V CDR1 and CDR2: SGHRS, YFSETQ. V lost 0 bases, J lost 12 bases, and 10 bases lay in between. The CDR3 coding sequence is TGCGCCAGCAGCTTGGAGGGGTCCGCGCAGTTCTTC. Protein sequence: CASSLEGSAQFF. Full variable domain (remainder filled in from reference TRBV5-1 and TRBJ2-1): KAGVTQTPRYLIKTRGQQVTLSCSPISGHRSVSWYQQTPGQGLQFLFEYFSETQRNKGNFPGRFSGRQFSNSRSEMNVSTLELGDSALYLCASSLEGSAQFFGPGTRLTVL.

This clone has just a few counts. The genes are TRBV7-2 and TRBJ2-1, with 11 nucleotides matching TRBD2. Unmatched junction bases numbered 7, after V lost 4 bases and J lost 8 bases. Per the germline V gene, CDR1 is SGHTA and CDR2 is FQGNSA. The CDR3 runs 15 residues. The CDR3 here is CASSYIAGGAHEQFF. The CDR3 DNA reads TGTGCCAGCAGCTACATAGCGGGAGGGGCCCATGAGCAGTTCTTC.

The gene calls are TRBV6-1 and TRBJ2-1; unclear D gene. CDR1 and CDR2 from the germline V gene are MNHNS and SASEGT. The CDR3 extends over 14 amino acids. Trimming shortened V by 4 bases and J by 2 bases, and 9 bases separated the two germline ends. The CDR3 protein is CASSGSGTYNEQFF. The DNA for the CDR3 is TGTGCCAGCAGTGGGTCAGGTACCTACAATGAGCAGTTCTTC.

The chain uses TRBV5-1 and TRBJ2-3; 9 bases map to TRBD1. This CDR3 contains 14 residues. V trimming: 4 bases; J trimming: 3 bases; junction bases outside the gene matches: 3. Germline V lookup: CDR1 SGHRS, CDR2 YFSETQ. Written as DNA, the CDR3 is TGCGCCAGCAGCAGGGACAGGGAAACAGATACGCAGTATTTT. Translated, it gives CASSRDRETDTQYF.

This clone came up a few times. The chain uses TRBV28 and TRBJ2-7; 8 bases align to TRBD2. The CDR3 runs 14 residues. Trimming cost V 3 bases and J 1 base; bases outside gene matches: 2. CDR1 and CDR2 from the germline V gene are MDHEN and SYDVKM. The CDR3 region has the DNA TGTGCCAGCAGTTTTGCTAGCGGGTCCTACGAGCAGTACTTC. The encoded protein is CASSFASGSYEQYF.

In this sample, this clone turned up many times. The chain links TRBV14 to TRBJ1-1, with TRBD1 matching 8 bases. The V gene's germline CDR1 is SGHDN and CDR2 FVKESK. The CDR3 spans 17 residues. V shed 2 bases, J shed 1 base, and the junction held 9 bases outside the gene matches. DNA for the CDR3: TGTGCCAGCAGCCAAATTTCGCCAGGGGGCGAGAACACTGAAGCTTTCTTT. This encodes CASSQISPGGENTEAFF.

This clone was found many times. This sequence joins TRBV7-2 and TRBJ2-7; 7 nucleotides line up with TRBD2. The V segment lost 5 bases and the J segment 2 bases; nucleotides outside the gene matches: 6. This CDR3 is 14 amino acids long. CDR1 is SGHTA, CDR2 FQGNSA, per germline. CDR3 sequence reads: CASSLSGATYEQYF. The CDR3 coding sequence is TGTGCCAGCAGCCTCAGCGGGGCTACCTACGAGCAGTACTTC.

The chain carries TRBV5-1 and TRBJ1-1; D is unresolved. The V and J ends lost 0 bases and 0 bases respectively, with 6 bases between them. The CDR3 length is 14 residues. Germline loops: CDR1 SGHRS, CDR2 YFSETQ. CDR3 in amino acids: CASSLALMNTEAFF. The CDR3 DNA reads TGCGCCAGCAGCTTGGCCCTAATGAACACTGAAGCTTTCTTT. Full variable domain (rest looked up from reference TRBV5-1 and TRBJ1-1): KAGVTQTPRYLIKTRGQQVTLSCSPISGHRSVSWYQQTPGQGLQFLFEYFSETQRNKGNFPGRFSGRQFSNSRSEMNVSTLELGDSALYLCASSLALMNTEAFFGQGTRLTVV.

The chain carries TRBV29-1 and TRBJ2-2, with D possibly TRBD1 on 5 matching bases. CDR1 is SQVTM and CDR2 is ANQGSEA in the germline V gene. V was pared by 5 bases and J by 0 bases, with 7 bases between. The CDR3 spans 13 residues. The CDR3 nucleotides are TGCAGCGTTCAGGGCTCGAACACCGGGGAGCTGTTTTTT. This encodes CSVQGSNTGELFF.

This clone was seen a single time. The genes are TRBV7-2 and TRBJ1-3; no clear D. CDR3 length equals 15 residues. V was cut by 5 bases and J by 0 bases, with 11 bases left in between. CDR1 and CDR2 (germline): SGHTA, FQGNSA. The CDR3 sequence is CASSPYITSGNTIYF. The CDR3 DNA follows: TGTGCCAGCAGCCCGTACATTACCTCTGGAAACACCATATATTTT.

This clone was observed a handful of times. The chain has TRBV10-3 and TRBJ2-2; TRBD1 is a possible D gene (5 bases). The germline V and J ends were trimmed by 8 bases and 4 bases, with 11 bases remaining between them. The CDR3 covers 13 residues. Germline CDR1 reads ENHRY; CDR2 reads SYGVKD. The CDR3 loop is CAISREGTGELFF. The CDR3 DNA is TGTGCCATCTCCAGGGAAGGCACCGGGGAGCTGTTTTTT.

The V and J genes are TRBV7-3 and TRBJ2-1, with 10 bases aligning to TRBD2. CDR1 SGHTA and CDR2 FQGTGA come from the germline V gene. The V gene end was trimmed by 5 bases and the J gene end by 9 bases; junction bases not matched to a gene: 16. The CDR3 is made up of 17 amino acids. The CDR3 DNA reads as TGTGCCAGCAGCATAAACCGGCTAGCGGGAGCTGATGCTGAGCAGTTCTTC. Residues: CASSINRLAGADAEQFF.

The chain recombines TRBV9 with TRBJ2-3; 11 bases map to TRBD2. The V segment lost 2 bases and the J segment 5 bases; nucleotides outside the gene matches: 4. The CDR3 has 15 amino acids. Germline loops: CDR1 SGDLS, CDR2 YYNGEE. In nucleotides, the CDR3 is TGTGCCAGCAGCGTTAGCGGGAGGGCCGTAGATACGCAGTATTTT. Amino acid sequence: CASSVSGRAVDTQYF. The whole variable domain, filled in from reference TRBV9 and TRBJ2-3, reads DSGVTQTPKHLITATGQRVTLRCSPRSGDLSVYWYQQSLDQGLQFLIQYYNGEERAKGNILERFSAQQFPDLHSELNLSSLELGDSALYFCASSVSGRAVDTQYFGPGTRLTVL.

This clone was counted a few times. As DNA, the CDR3 is TGTGCCAGCACCGCTAGGACAGGGAGGGATCGCACAGATACGCAGTATTTT. Amino acids: CASTARTGRDRTDTQYF. V is TRBV7-9 and J is TRBJ2-3, with D maybe TRBD1 (8 bases). V was pared by 7 bases and J by 1 base, with 21 bases between. Per the germline V gene, CDR1 is SEHNR and CDR2 is FQNEAQ (reference sequence). The CDR3 consists of 17 residues. Full variable domain (missing parts from reference TRBV7-9 and TRBJ2-3): DTGVSQNPRHKITKRGQNVTFRCDPISEHNRLYWYRQTLGQGPEFLTYFQNEAQLEKSRLLSDRFSAERPKGSFSTLEIQRTEQGDSAMYLCASTARTGRDRTDTQYFGPGTRLTVL.